The entry that follows covers one T cell receptor beta chain sequence. Here immunoSEQ multiplex PCR was the method, and the copy in TCRdb shows in-frame clones only, minus some. There are 150,000 or so clones in the sample; roughly 80% occur only once, and 9.2% lies in the top ten. Clinical history reported by participants formed the basis on which cohorts were assigned. Cohort 3 recovered donors had two negative PCRs, clearance, or symptom resolution. This entry comes from a study of blood T cell repertoires in COVID-19. Study overall: Acute and convalescent COVID-19 specimens originated in the United States, Italy and Spain.

Germline trimming cut 4 bases from V and 1 base from J; bases unmatched to any gene: 14. Germline V CDR1 and CDR2: MNHEY, SMNVEV (reference sequence). The CDR3 extends over 18 amino acids. Source material: PBMCs or T cells enriched from blood (not recorded which). The receptor's source is a man between 50 and 59 years old who had recovered from COVID-19. The gene calls are TRBV27 and TRBJ1-2; TRBD1 aligns across 8 bases. The CDR3 loop reads CASSSYGTGLGINYGYTF. DNA for the CDR3: TGTGCCAGCAGTTCTTATGGGACAGGTTTGGGGATTAACTATGGCTACACCTTC.